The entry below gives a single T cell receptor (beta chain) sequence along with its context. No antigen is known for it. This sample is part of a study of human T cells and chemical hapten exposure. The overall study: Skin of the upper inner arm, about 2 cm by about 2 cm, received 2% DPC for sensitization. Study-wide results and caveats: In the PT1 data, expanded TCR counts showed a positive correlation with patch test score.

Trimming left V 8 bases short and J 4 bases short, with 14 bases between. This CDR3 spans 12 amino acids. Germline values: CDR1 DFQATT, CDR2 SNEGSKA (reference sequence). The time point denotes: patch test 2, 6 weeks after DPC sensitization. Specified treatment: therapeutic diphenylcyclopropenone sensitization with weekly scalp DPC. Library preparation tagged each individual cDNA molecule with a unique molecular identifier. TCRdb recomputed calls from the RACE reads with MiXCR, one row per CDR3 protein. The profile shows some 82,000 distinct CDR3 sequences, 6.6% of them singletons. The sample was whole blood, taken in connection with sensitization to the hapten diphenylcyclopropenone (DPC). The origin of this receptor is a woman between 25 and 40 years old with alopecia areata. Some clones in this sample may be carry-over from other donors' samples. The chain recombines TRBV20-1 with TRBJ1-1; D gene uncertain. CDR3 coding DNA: TGCAGTACCATTGCCTTGAGCACTGAAGCTTTCTTT. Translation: CSTIALSTEAFF.